This T cell receptor (beta chain) was identified during a study of beta chain features in type 1 diabetes. Study-level background: All samples combined gave about 100 million sorted cells for examination. General observations from the study: Across all four CD4+ subsets, people with type 1 diabetes showed modestly shorter TCRB CDR3s. The naive, central memory and Treg TCRB repertoires looked more alike in patients than they did in healthy donors.

This clone was detected a few times. The antigen is not known. Trimming cost V 6 bases and J 3 bases, with 17 bases left between them. The germline V gene has CDR1 MDHEN and CDR2 SYDVKM. The CDR3 sequence is 15 residues long. Expressed TCRB transcripts got sequenced, as all isolated RNA was reverse transcribed. Only in-frame clones appear in the TCRdb table, and some are missing; sequencing was by immunoSEQ multiplex PCR. The sample holds about 340,000 clones, approximately 10% seen once. The chain recombines TRBV28 with TRBJ1-2; no clear D. The receptor was isolated from a man aged 25-45 years with type 1 diabetes. What was sequenced was central memory CD4+ T cells from blood. The CDR3 protein is CASRQSLFSYYGYTF. CDR3 DNA: TGTGCCAGCAGACAATCGCTATTTTCTTACTATGGCTACACCTTC.